One and the same sample provided the 5 T cell receptor beta chains below, sequenced in a study of blood T cell repertoires in COVID-19. Profiling relied on immunoSEQ multiplex PCR, and the TCRdb table lists in-frame clones only, not all of them. The sample carries some 260,000 clones, roughly four fifths recorded once. The sample taken for sequencing was PBMCs or T cells enriched from blood (not recorded which). All receptors come from a man under 40 with acute COVID-19.

V usage is TRBV3-1 (or the pseudogene TRBV3-2) and J usage is TRBJ1-4, with D uncertain. The CDR3 is 14 amino acids. Trimming left V 5 bases short and J 5 bases short, with 12 bases between. The germline V gene encodes CDR1 LGHDT and CDR2 YNNKEL (reference sequence). Here the CDR3 reads CASSSRVANEKLFF. For the CDR3, the DNA is TGTGCCAGCAGCTCTCGCGTAGCGAATGAAAAACTGTTTTTT.

The rearrangement links TRBV7-9 to TRBJ1-1; tentatively, D is TRBD1 (5 bases). This CDR3 has 16 amino acids. V lost 5 bases and J lost 7, with 23 bases in between. Germline V CDR1 and CDR2: SEHNR, FQNEAQ (reference sequence). For the CDR3, the DNA is TGTGCCAGCAGCCCCCAGATACAGGACCCTCGAAATGAAGCTTTCTTT. It codes for CASSPQIQDPRNEAFF.

V usage is TRBV28 and J usage is TRBJ1-5; TRBD1 is a possible D gene (6 bases). V was trimmed by 7 bases and J by 4 bases, leaving 23 bases between them. Germline V gene lookup returns CDR1 MDHEN and CDR2 SYDVKM. The CDR3 is 17 amino acids. The CDR3 protein is CASTLGLRTAENQPQHF. The DNA for the CDR3 is TGTGCCAGCACCTTAGGGCTTAGGACAGCCGAAAATCAGCCCCAGCATTTT.

The DNA of the CDR3 is TGTGCCAGCAGCCCCAGGGAAAACTATGGCTACACCTTC. Its protein is CASSPRENYGYTF. The chain joins TRBV5-4 to TRBJ1-2; perhaps TRBD1 as D (5 bases). The length of the CDR3 is 13 residues. V lost 4 bases and J 2 bases, leaving 9 bases between the germline ends. The V gene's germline CDR1 is SGHNT and CDR2 YYREEE (reference sequence).

The chain carries TRBV7-3 and TRBJ2-7; 8 nucleotides match TRBD2. The CDR3 sequence is 15 residues long. Trimming took 3 bases from V and 2 from J; bases not matched to a gene: 6. Germline V gives CDR1 SGHTA, CDR2 FQGTGA. The CDR3, as DNA: TGTGCCAGCAGCTTCCCGCAGCGGGAGCCCTACGAGCAGTACGTC. Its protein is CASSFPQREPYEQYV.